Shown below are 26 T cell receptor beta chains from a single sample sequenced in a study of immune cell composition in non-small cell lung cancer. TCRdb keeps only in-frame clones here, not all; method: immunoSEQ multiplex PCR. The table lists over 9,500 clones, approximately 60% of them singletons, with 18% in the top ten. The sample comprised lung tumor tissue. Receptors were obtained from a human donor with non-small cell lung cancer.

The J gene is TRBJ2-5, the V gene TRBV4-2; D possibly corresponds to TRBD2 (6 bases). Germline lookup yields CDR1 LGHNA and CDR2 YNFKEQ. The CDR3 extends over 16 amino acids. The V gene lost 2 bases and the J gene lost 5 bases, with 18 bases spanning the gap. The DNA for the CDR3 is TGTGCCAGCAGCCAATCCCACTCTGGGGGGACTGAGACCCAGTACTTC. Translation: CASSQSHSGGTETQYF.

This chain's CDR3 is CASTLRQGNYGYTF. CDR3 coding DNA: TGTGCCAGCACCCTAAGGCAGGGCAACTATGGCTACACCTTC. The chain links TRBV28 to TRBJ1-2, with D possibly TRBD1 on 5 matching bases. The CDR3 is 14 residues long. V lost 7 bases and J 2 bases, leaving 14 bases between the germline ends. The germline V gene has CDR1 MDHEN and CDR2 SYDVKM.

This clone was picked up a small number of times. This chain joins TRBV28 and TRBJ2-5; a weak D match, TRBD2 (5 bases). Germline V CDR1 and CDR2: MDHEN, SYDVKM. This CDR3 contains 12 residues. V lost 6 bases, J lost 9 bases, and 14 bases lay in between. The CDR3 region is CASSLASSAQYF. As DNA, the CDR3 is TGTGCCAGCAGCCTCGCTAGCTCAGCCCAGTACTTC.

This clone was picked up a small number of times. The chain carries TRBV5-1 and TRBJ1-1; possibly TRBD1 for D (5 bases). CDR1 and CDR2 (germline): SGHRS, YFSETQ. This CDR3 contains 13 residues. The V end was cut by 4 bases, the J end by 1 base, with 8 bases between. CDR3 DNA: TGCGCCAGCAGCGACAGTGAGAACACTGAAGCTTTCTTT. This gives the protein CASSDSENTEAFF.

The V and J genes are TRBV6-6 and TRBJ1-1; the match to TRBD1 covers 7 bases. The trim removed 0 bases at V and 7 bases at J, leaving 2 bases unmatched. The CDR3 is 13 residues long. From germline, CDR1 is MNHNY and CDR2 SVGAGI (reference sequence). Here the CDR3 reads CASSYSQGIEAFF. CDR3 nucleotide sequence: TGTGCCAGCAGTTACTCACAGGGGATTGAAGCTTTCTTT.

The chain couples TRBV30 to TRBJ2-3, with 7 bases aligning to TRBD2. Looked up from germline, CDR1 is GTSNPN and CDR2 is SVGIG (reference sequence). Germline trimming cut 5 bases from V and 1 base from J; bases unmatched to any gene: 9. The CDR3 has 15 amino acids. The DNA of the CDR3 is TGTGCCTGGGACCCCAGCGGGGACCGCACAGATACGCAGTATTTT. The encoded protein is CAWDPSGDRTDTQYF.

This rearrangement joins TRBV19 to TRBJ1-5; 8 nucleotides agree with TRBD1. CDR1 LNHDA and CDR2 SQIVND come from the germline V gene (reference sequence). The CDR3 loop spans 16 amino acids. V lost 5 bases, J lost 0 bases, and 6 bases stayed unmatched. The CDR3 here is CASSPRTGFSNQPQHF. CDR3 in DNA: TGTGCCAGTAGTCCCCGGACAGGGTTTAGCAATCAGCCCCAGCATTTT. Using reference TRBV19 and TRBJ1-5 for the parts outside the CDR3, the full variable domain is DGGITQSPKYLFRKEGQNVTLSCEQNLNHDAMYWYRQDPGQGLRLIYYSQIVNDFQKGDIAEGYSVSREKKESFPLTVTSAQKNPTAFYLCASSPRTGFSNQPQHFGDGTRLSIL.

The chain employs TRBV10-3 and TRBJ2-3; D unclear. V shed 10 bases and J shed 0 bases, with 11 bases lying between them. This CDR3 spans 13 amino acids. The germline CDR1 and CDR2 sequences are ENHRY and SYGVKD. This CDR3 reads CATLRGSTDTQYF. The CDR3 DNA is TGTGCCACGCTTCGCGGTAGCACAGATACGCAGTATTTT.

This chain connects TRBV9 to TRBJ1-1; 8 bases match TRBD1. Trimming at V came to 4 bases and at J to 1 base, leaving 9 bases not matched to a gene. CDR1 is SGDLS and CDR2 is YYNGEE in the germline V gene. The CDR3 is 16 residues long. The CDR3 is CASSPPTGAGNTEAFF. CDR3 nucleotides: TGTGCCAGCAGCCCCCCGACAGGGGCAGGGAACACTGAAGCTTTCTTT.

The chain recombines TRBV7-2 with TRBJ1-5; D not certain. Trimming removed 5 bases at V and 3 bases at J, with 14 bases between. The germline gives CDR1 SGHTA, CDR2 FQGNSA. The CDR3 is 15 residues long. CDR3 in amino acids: CASSPSGVPNQPQHF. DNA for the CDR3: TGTGCCAGCAGCCCCAGTGGAGTACCCAATCAGCCCCAGCATTTT.

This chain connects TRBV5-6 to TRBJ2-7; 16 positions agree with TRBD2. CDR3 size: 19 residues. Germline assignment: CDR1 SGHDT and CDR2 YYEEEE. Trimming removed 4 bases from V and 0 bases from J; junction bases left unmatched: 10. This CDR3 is CASSGPGLAGGPSSYEQYF. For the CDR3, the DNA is TGTGCCAGCAGCGGGCCGGGACTAGCGGGAGGGCCCTCCTCCTACGAGCAGTACTTC.

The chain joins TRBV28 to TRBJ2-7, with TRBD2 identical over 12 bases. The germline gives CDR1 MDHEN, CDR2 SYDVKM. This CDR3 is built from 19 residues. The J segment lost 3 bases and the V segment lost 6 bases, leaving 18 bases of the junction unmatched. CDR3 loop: CASRGSSSVSSGGDYEQYF. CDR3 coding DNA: TGTGCCAGCAGGGGCAGCTCATCCGTATCTAGCGGGGGGGACTACGAGCAGTACTTC.

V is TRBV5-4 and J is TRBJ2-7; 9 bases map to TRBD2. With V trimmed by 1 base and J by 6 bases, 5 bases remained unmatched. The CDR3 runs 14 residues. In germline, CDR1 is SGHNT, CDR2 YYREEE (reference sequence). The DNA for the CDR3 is TGTGCCAGCAGCTTGTTAGCGGGAGATGCCGAGCAGTACTTC. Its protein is CASSLLAGDAEQYF.

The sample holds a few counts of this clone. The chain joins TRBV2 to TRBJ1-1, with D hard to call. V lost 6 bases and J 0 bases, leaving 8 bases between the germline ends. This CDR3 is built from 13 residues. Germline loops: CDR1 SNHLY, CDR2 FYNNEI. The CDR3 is CASRREMNTEAFF. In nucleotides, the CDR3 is TGTGCCAGCAGGAGGGAGATGAACACTGAAGCTTTCTTT.

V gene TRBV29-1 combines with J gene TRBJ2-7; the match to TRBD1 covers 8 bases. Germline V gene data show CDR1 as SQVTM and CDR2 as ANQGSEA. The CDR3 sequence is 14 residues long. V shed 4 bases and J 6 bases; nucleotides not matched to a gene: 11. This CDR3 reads CSVVGGRGLSEQYF. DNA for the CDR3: TGCAGCGTTGTGGGGGGCAGGGGGCTTTCCGAGCAGTACTTC.

DNA of the CDR3: TGTGCCAGCAGCCTAGCGGGAGAGACCCAGTACTTC. Translating it yields CASSLAGETQYF. This chain joins TRBV6-5 and TRBJ2-5, with 8 bases fitting TRBD2. The germline V gene encodes CDR1 MNHEY and CDR2 SVGAGI. This CDR3 has 12 residues. V gave up 6 bases and J gave up 4 bases; unmatched junction bases: 1.

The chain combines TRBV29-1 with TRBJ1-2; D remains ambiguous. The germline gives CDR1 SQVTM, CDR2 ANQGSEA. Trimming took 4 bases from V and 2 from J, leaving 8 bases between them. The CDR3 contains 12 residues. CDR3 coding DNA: TGCAGCGTTGTCGAACAGAACTATGGCTACACCTTC. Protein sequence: CSVVEQNYGYTF.

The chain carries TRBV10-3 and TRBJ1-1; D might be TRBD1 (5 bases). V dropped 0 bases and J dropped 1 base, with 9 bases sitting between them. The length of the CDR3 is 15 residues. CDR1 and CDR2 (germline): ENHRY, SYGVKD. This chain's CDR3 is CAISESVQGNTEAFF. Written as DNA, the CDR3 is TGTGCCATCAGTGAGTCTGTCCAGGGGAACACTGAAGCTTTCTTT.

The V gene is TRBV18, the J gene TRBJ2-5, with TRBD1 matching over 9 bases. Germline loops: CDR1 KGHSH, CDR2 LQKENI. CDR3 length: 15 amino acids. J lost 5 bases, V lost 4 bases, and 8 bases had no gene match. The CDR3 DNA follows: TGTGCCAGCTCACTACTAGCCGGACAGGGGGAGACCCAGTACTTC. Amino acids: CASSLLAGQGETQYF.

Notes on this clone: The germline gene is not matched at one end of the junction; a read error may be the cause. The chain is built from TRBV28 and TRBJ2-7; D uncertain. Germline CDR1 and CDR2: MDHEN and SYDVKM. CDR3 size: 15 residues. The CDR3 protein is CASRRSGDLVYGQYF. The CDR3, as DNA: TGTGCCAGCAGACGTTCTGGAGACCTAGTCTACGGGCAGTACTTC.

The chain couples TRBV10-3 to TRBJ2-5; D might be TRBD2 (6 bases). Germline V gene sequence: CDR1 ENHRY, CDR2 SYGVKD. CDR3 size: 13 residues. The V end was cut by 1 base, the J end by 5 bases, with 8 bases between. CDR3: CAISEFREETQYF. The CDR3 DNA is TGTGCCATCAGTGAGTTCCGGGAGGAGACCCAGTACTTC.

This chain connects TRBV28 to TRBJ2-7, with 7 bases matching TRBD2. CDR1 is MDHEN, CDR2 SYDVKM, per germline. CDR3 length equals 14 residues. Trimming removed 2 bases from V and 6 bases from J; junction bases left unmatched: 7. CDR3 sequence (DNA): TGTGCCAGCAGTTTAATGGGAAGCGGGGCCGAGCAGTACTTC. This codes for CASSLMGSGAEQYF.

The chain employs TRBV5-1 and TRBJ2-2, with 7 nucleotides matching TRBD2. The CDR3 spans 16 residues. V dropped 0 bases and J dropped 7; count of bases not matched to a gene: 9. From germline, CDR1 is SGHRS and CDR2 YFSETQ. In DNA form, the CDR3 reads TGCGCCAGCAGCTTGGCAGGATCGACTAGCCGCGGGGAGCTGTTTTTT. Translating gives CASSLAGSTSRGELFF.

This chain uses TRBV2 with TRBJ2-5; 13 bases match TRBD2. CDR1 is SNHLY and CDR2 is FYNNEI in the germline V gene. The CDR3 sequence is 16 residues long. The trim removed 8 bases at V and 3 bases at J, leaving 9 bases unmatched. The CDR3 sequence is CASERDGLAGEETQYF. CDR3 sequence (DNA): TGTGCCAGCGAGCGCGACGGACTAGCGGGAGAAGAGACCCAGTACTTC.

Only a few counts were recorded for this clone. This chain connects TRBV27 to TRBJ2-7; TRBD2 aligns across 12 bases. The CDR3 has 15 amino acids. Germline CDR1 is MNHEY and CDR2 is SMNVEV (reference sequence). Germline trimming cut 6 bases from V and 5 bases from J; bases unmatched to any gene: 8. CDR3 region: CASRALAGGQDEQYF. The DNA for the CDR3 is TGTGCCAGCAGGGCGCTAGCGGGAGGGCAGGACGAGCAGTACTTC.

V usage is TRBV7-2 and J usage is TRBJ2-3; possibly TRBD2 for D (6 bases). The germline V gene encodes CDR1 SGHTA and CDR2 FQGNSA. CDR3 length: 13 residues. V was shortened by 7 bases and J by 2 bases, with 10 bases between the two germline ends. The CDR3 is CASNGGITDTQYF. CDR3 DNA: TGTGCCAGCAACGGCGGGATCACAGATACGCAGTATTTT.